The following is a TCR beta chain sequence with its context. Its specificity is unknown. This sample is part of a study of siplizumab effects on memory and regulatory T cells. Study outcomes and limitations: There appeared to be greater diversity in naive T cells than in memory cells, and naive T cells seemed major contributors to the alloresponse. Among alloreactive clones, only a minor fraction mapped to unstimulated subsets.

The assay was immunoSEQ multiplex PCR, and TCRdb's table has in-frame clones only and misses some. The table lists 90,000 to 110,000 clones, about 92% of them singletons, with around 0.29% in the top ten. The CDR3 runs 14 residues. Losses at the gene ends were 8 bases for V and 1 base for J; bases not matched to a gene: 4. Germline assignment: CDR1 SNHLY and CDR2 FYNNEI. Sequencing input: CD4+ T cells sorted from blood. The TCR comes from a human donor in good health. The gene calls are TRBV2 and TRBJ2-2, with 7 bases fitting TRBD1. As DNA, the CDR3 is TGTGCCAGCTTCCGGGACAGGAACACCGGGGAGCTGTTTTTT. Its protein is CASFRDRNTGELFF.